The source of this T cell receptor (beta chain) is a study of CD8 T cells in ankylosing spondylitis. Findings and caveats of the study: About 8 highly homologous variants made up a TCR beta motif that seemed to typify ankylosing spondylitis blood.

As to this clonotype: Antigen specificity is unknown.

With molecular barcodes, quantitative 5'-RACE was used to make the TCR beta libraries. TCRdb recomputed calls from the 5' RACE reads with MiXCR, one row per CDR3 protein. This sample carries 85,000 to 90,000 distinct CDR3 sequences, around 25% of them seen once, and the ten largest clones take around three fifths. The TCR comes from a male donor with ankylosing spondylitis or in good health (not recorded which). Material for sequencing was blood, either unsorted or a sorted T cell fraction (not recorded which).

CDR3 nucleotides: TGTGCCAGTAGTTCCCAGCGGGAGGGGTATGAGCAGTTCTTC. It is translated as CASSSQREGYEQFF. The V and J genes are TRBV19 and TRBJ2-1, with TRBD2 identical over 10 bases. CDR3 length: 14 residues. CDR1 is LNHDA and CDR2 is SQIVND in the germline V gene (reference sequence). V shed 5 bases, J shed 8 bases, and the junction held 6 bases outside the gene matches.